These 9 T cell receptor beta chains came from one sample sequenced in a study of response to subunit inactivated influenza vaccine. Via MiXCR, TCRdb re-called the RT-PCR reads, giving one row per CDR3 protein. The table has around 470,000 distinct CDR3 sequences, around 7.7% seen once. Here the sequenced sample was PBMCs from blood, taken less than 30 months after vaccination. Source of these receptors: a man between 50 and 69 years old who received an inactivated influenza vaccine.

This clonotype was counted at least ten times. This rearrangement joins TRBV28 to TRBJ2-2, with D tentatively TRBD1 or TRBD2 (5 bases each). The CDR3 runs to 14 residues. CDR1 and CDR2 (germline): MDHEN, SYDVKM. Trimming pared 8 bases from V and 0 bases from J, leaving 10 bases between. CDR3 protein: CASLRGTNTGELFF. The CDR3 bases are TGTGCCAGCCTGAGGGGCACGAACACCGGGGAGCTGTTTTTT.

This clonotype was recorded many times. The V and J genes are TRBV28 and TRBJ2-3, with a weak D call TRBD1 (5 bases). The CDR3 is 14 residues long. Germline V CDR1 and CDR2: MDHEN, SYDVKM. Trimming left V 7 bases short and J 5 bases short, with 16 bases between. For the CDR3, the DNA is TGTGCCAGCACCAGCCGACAGCAATTAGATACGCAGTATTTT. Its translation is CASTSRQQLDTQYF.

This clonotype has at least ten counts. The rearrangement joins TRBV20-1 to TRBJ2-7; 12 bases line up with TRBD2. The CDR3 length is 14 residues. The V segment lost 5 bases and the J segment 6 bases; nucleotides outside the gene matches: 8. Germline V gene lookup returns CDR1 DFQATT and CDR2 SNEGSKA (reference sequence). In DNA, the CDR3 is TGCAGTGCTTTTCCTAGCGGGAGGGGTAGCGAGCAGTACTTC. It encodes CSAFPSGRGSEQYF.

The CDR3 is CASSLGGNMNTEAFF. The CDR3 nucleotides read TGTGCCAGCAGTTTAGGCGGAAATATGAACACTGAAGCTTTCTTT. The chain combines TRBV12-3 or TRBV12-4 with TRBJ1-1; D unclear. V lost 1 base, J lost 0 bases, and 9 bases lay in between. The CDR3 consists of 15 residues.

The chain joins TRBV10-3 to TRBJ2-2, with D tentatively TRBD1 (5 bases). Germline assignment: CDR1 ENHRY and CDR2 SYGVKD. Trimming removed 6 bases at V and 0 bases at J, with 14 bases between. The CDR3 covers 16 residues. In DNA, the CDR3 is TGTGCCATCAGCCCAACAGGAAGCGCGAACACCGGGGAGCTGTTTTTT. As protein: CAISPTGSANTGELFF.

This clonotype was found many times. V is TRBV20-1 and J is TRBJ2-1; D unresolved. CDR3 length: 12 residues. V was trimmed by 6 bases and J by 9 bases, leaving 15 bases between them. Germline CDR1 is DFQATT and CDR2 is SNEGSKA (reference sequence). As DNA, the CDR3 is TGCAGTGCCTCCCGCCAGGTCGGTGAGCAGTTCTTC. This translates into CSASRQVGEQFF.

This clonotype was seen ten or more times. This chain links TRBV28 with TRBJ2-7, with 12 bases fitting TRBD2. V was clipped by 5 bases and J by 7 bases; unmatched bases: 9. Germline loops: CDR1 MDHEN, CDR2 SYDVKM. The CDR3 extends over 15 amino acids. The CDR3 sequence is CASSDSSGRAWEQYF. The CDR3, as DNA: TGTGCCAGCAGTGACTCTAGCGGGAGGGCCTGGGAGCAGTACTTC.

This clonotype occurred many times. This chain joins TRBV27 and TRBJ1-1, with D perhaps TRBD1 (5 bases). V was shortened by 8 bases and J by 1 base, with 11 bases between the two germline ends. CDR3 length: 13 residues. Germline CDR1 reads MNHEY; CDR2 reads SMNVEV (reference sequence). The CDR3 here is CASAGPRNTEAFF. CDR3 sequence (DNA): TGTGCCAGCGCGGGACCGCGGAACACTGAAGCTTTCTTT.

The chain uses TRBV6-1 and TRBJ2-7, with D unresolved. Per germline, CDR1 MNHNS and CDR2 SASEGT. Between the trimmed V and J ends, which lost 7 bases and 0 bases, there was a span of 10 bases. There are 13 residues in the CDR3. CDR3 region: CASKIELSYEQYF. The DNA for the CDR3 is TGTGCCAGCAAAATCGAGCTCTCCTACGAGCAGTACTTC.